This T cell receptor (beta chain) was captured in a study of cytomegalovirus exposure and HLA in healthy donors. Study-level points and caveats: Later analysis reportedly placed an Asian-associated ancestry cluster below the roughly 670-donor mean in N-insertions. A later analysis linked around 17,000 TCR beta sequences to HLA alleles at 0.05 false discovery rate. Earlier analysis looked at TCR beta V segments, and most were productive about 87% or about 30% of the time.

The PCR ran on 60 Vbeta and 13 Jbeta primers. TCRdb keeps only in-frame clones here, not all; method: immunoSEQ multiplex PCR. The sample lists 95,000 to 100,000 clones, 60% to 75% occurring once. J gave up 0 bases and V 7 bases, and 6 bases lay outside the gene matches. CDR1 SEHNR and CDR2 FQNEAQ come from the germline V gene (reference sequence). The CDR3 covers 16 residues. This clone was seen a handful of times. The antigen is undetermined. The receptor was isolated from a man aged 50-59 years in good health and CMV-seronegative. Sequenced material: PBMCs. The chain recombines TRBV7-9 with TRBJ2-2, with TRBD1 matching 9 bases. The CDR3 loop is CASTWTGAANTGELFF. Here the CDR3 DNA reads TGTGCCAGCACCTGGACAGGGGCCGCGAACACCGGGGAGCTGTTTTTT.